One and the same sample provided the 31 T cell receptor beta chains below, sequenced in a study of shared clonotypes between healthy human individuals. Data came from immunoSEQ multiplex PCR; TCRdb stores just in-frame clones and leaves some out. The sample lists 2,500,000 or so clones; 80% to 95% were seen once. The source material was naive CD4+ T cells from PBMCs. Specified subset: CD45RA+ positively selected. Every receptor here comes from a man aged 18 to 30 in good health. Some clones in this sample may be carry-over from other donors' samples.

This chain links TRBV11-2 with TRBJ2-7; no reliable D call. V was cut by 4 bases and J by 2 bases, with 9 bases left in between. The CDR3 sequence is 13 residues long. Germline values: CDR1 SGHAT, CDR2 FQNNGV. CDR3 loop: CASSYTDTYEQYF. In nucleotides, the CDR3 is TGTGCCAGCAGCTATACAGATACCTACGAGCAGTACTTC.

This clone showed up just once. The chain is built from TRBV7-9 and TRBJ2-3, with D uncertain. V lost 5 bases and J 6 bases, leaving 12 bases between the germline ends. Per the germline V gene, CDR1 is SEHNR and CDR2 is FQNEAQ (reference sequence). There are 13 residues in the CDR3. CDR3 nucleotides: TGTGCCAGCAGCCCCGCCGGTTGGGATACGCAGTATTTT. Protein: CASSPAGWDTQYF.

This CDR3 reads CASSPRANAYEQYF. The CDR3 DNA reads TGTGCCAGCAGCCCGAGAGCAAACGCCTACGAGCAGTACTTC. The V gene is TRBV14, the J gene TRBJ2-7; the D is unclear. This CDR3 region has 14 residues. Between the trimmed V and J ends, which lost 4 bases and 2 bases, there was a span of 12 bases. Germline CDR1 reads SGHDN; CDR2 reads FVKESK.

V and J are TRBV27 and TRBJ2-4; no definite D call. CDR3 length: 15 amino acids. CDR1 and CDR2 (germline): MNHEY, SMNVEV (reference sequence). Trimming removed 2 bases at V and 3 bases at J, with 11 bases between. CDR3 bases: TGTGCCAGCAGTTTAGGGCGGTCGGTCAAAAACATTCAGTACTTC. It encodes CASSLGRSVKNIQYF.

The CDR3 loop is CAISGGGTSGRLPLYNEQFF. The CDR3 bases are TGTGCCATCAGCGGGGGAGGGACTAGCGGGAGGCTCCCGCTCTACAATGAGCAGTTCTTC. This chain joins TRBV10-3 and TRBJ2-1; 15 positions agree with TRBD2. The V and J ends lost 6 bases and 3 bases, in that order; junction bases with no gene match: 15. The CDR3 consists of 20 residues. The germline V gene has CDR1 ENHRY and CDR2 SYGVKD.

The rearrangement links TRBV28 to TRBJ2-2; 10 bases align to TRBD2. The CDR3 consists of 17 residues. The germline gives CDR1 MDHEN, CDR2 SYDVKM. V lost 5 bases, J lost 2 bases, and 8 bases stayed unmatched. CDR3 region: CASSTPGLAPNTGELFF. The CDR3, as DNA: TGTGCCAGCAGTACTCCGGGACTAGCGCCAAACACCGGGGAGCTGTTTTTT.

The V call is TRBV6-6, the J call TRBJ2-7; D is unclear. Germline values: CDR1 MNHNY, CDR2 SVGAGI (reference sequence). V was trimmed by 2 bases and J by 2 bases, leaving 13 bases between them. The CDR3 totals 15 residues. The CDR3 here is CASSYAGTGTYEQYF. The CDR3 nucleotides read TGTGCCAGCAGTTACGCAGGAACTGGAACCTACGAGCAGTACTTC.

The chain couples TRBV28 to TRBJ1-2; unclear D gene. V was trimmed by 3 bases and J by 6 bases, leaving 20 bases between them. CDR1 is MDHEN, CDR2 SYDVKM, per germline. CDR3 length equals 16 residues. As DNA, the CDR3 is TGTGCCAGCAGTTTGGTTGTAAGCGGGAAGGAAAATGGCTACACCTTC. Its translation: CASSLVVSGKENGYTF.

The rearrangement links TRBV6-4 to TRBJ1-1, with 8 bases aligning to TRBD1. The germline CDR1 and CDR2 sequences are MRHNA and SNTAGT. The CDR3 runs to 13 residues. J lost 3 bases, V lost 6 bases, and 3 bases had no gene match. The CDR3 DNA follows: TGTGCCAGCAGGATGGACAGGGACACTGAAGCTTTCTTT. This translates into CASRMDRDTEAFF.

The count of this clone is one. The chain combines TRBV28 with TRBJ1-2, with TRBD1 matching 12 bases. This CDR3 region has 17 residues. V lost 5 bases to trimming and J lost 7 bases; unmatched junction nucleotides: 14. Germline loops: CDR1 MDHEN, CDR2 SYDVKM. CDR3 loop: CASSLPGQGARVSGYTF. The DNA of the CDR3 is TGTGCCAGCAGTCTTCCGGGACAGGGGGCGCGCGTTAGTGGCTACACCTTC.

This rearrangement joins TRBV5-1 to TRBJ2-5, with D hard to call. Germline V gene lookup returns CDR1 SGHRS and CDR2 YFSETQ. There are 12 residues in the CDR3. The germline V and J ends were trimmed by 3 bases and 5 bases, with 8 bases remaining between them. CDR3 in DNA: TGCGCCAGCAGCTCCGTTCTGGAGACCCAGTACTTC. Translation: CASSSVLETQYF.

This chain uses TRBV19 with TRBJ2-5; 11 bases match TRBD2. Germline V gene sequence: CDR1 LNHDA, CDR2 SQIVND (reference sequence). This CDR3 is 17 amino acids long. V trimming: 3 bases; J trimming: 5 bases; junction bases outside the gene matches: 11. The CDR3 bases are TGTGCCAGTAGTATCGGGACTAGCGGTTCCCTAGGGGAGACCCAGTACTTC. Protein: CASSIGTSGSLGETQYF.

The chain employs TRBV28 and TRBJ1-2; D is ambiguous. This CDR3 is built from 13 residues. CDR1 and CDR2 (germline): MDHEN, SYDVKM. V gave up 6 bases and J gave up 3 bases, with 11 bases separating them. CDR3 protein: CASSAFRDYGYTF. For the CDR3, the DNA is TGTGCCAGCAGCGCTTTTAGGGACTATGGCTACACCTTC.

This clone was counted a single time. Different DNA sequences within this sample yield the same CDR3. The CDR3: CASSLRGQPQHF. As DNA, the CDR3 is TGTGCCAGCAGTTTACGGGGACAGCCCCAGCATTTT. The V gene is TRBV27, the J gene TRBJ1-5; no clear D gene. Trimming took off 2 bases at V and 7 bases at J, with 6 bases between the two ends. The CDR3 has 12 amino acids. CDR1 MNHEY and CDR2 SMNVEV come from the germline V gene (reference sequence).

J is TRBJ1-2 and V is TRBV27; D gene uncertain. CDR1 is MNHEY, CDR2 SMNVEV, per germline (reference sequence). The ends were cut back, 3 bases at V and 2 bases at J, with 7 bases in the middle. There are 13 residues in the CDR3. The CDR3 spells CASSFAENYGYTF. The CDR3 DNA reads as TGTGCCAGCAGTTTTGCGGAGAACTATGGCTACACCTTC.

The chain's CDR3 is CASSFSQAALRETQYF. In nucleotides, the CDR3 is TGTGCCAGCAGCTTCTCGCAGGCTGCTCTTCGGGAGACCCAGTACTTC. The chain links TRBV7-2 to TRBJ2-5; no clear D gene. CDR1 is SGHTA and CDR2 is FQGNSA in the germline V gene. The CDR3 is made up of 16 amino acids. Trimming stripped 3 bases from V and 5 bases from J, with 19 bases between.

As for this clone: Other DNA sequences in this specimen translate into the identical CDR3. This chain uses TRBV4-2 with TRBJ2-2; D gene ambiguous. Germline CDR1 LGHNA, CDR2 YNFKEQ. The V and J ends lost 0 bases and 1 base respectively, with 9 bases between them. The CDR3 is 16 amino acids. The CDR3 region has the DNA TGTGCCAGCAGCCAAGATCTCGGCGGGAACACCGGGGAGCTGTTTTTT. Translated: CASSQDLGGNTGELFF.

This chain links TRBV5-4 with TRBJ2-1, with TRBD2 identical over 8 bases. The germline V gene has CDR1 SGHNT and CDR2 YYREEE (reference sequence). The CDR3 length is 14 residues. The trim removed 4 bases at V and 6 bases at J, leaving 6 bases unmatched. CDR3 sequence: CASSGGLAFNEQFF. CDR3 coding DNA: TGTGCCAGCAGCGGAGGACTAGCATTCAATGAGCAGTTCTTC.

This chain joins TRBV5-1 and TRBJ2-3, with a weak D call TRBD1 (5 bases). There are 15 residues in the CDR3. V lost 0 bases and J 4 bases, leaving 12 bases between the germline ends. Looked up from germline, CDR1 is SGHRS and CDR2 is YFSETQ. The CDR3 loop is CASSLEAGNADTQYF. CDR3 coding DNA: TGCGCCAGCAGCTTGGAGGCAGGGAACGCAGATACGCAGTATTTT.

The V gene is TRBV14, the J gene TRBJ1-6; D is uncertain. The V gene's germline CDR1 is SGHDN and CDR2 FVKESK. The CDR3 covers 17 residues. V lost 1 base and J lost 5, with 15 bases in between. The CDR3 spells CASSQGVVGIDNSPLHF. The CDR3 DNA reads as TGTGCCAGCAGCCAAGGGGTGGTTGGGATCGATAATTCACCCCTCCACTTT.

The chain combines TRBV18 with TRBJ1-1, with D unclear. V was clipped by 3 bases and J by 4 bases, with 15 bases between them. Germline-derived CDR1 and CDR2 are KGHSH and LQKENI. CDR3 length: 15 residues. CDR3 protein: CASSPRPLEGTEAFF. Here the CDR3 DNA reads TGTGCCAGCTCACCGCGGCCATTGGAGGGCACTGAAGCTTTCTTT.

The chain is built from TRBV6-5 and TRBJ1-4; possible D gene TRBD1, 6 bases. Trimming removed 0 bases at V and 10 bases at J, with 12 bases between. CDR1 and CDR2 from the germline V gene are MNHEY and SVGAGI. This CDR3 is 14 amino acids long. The CDR3 is CASSYSGGGGKLFF. The CDR3 nucleotides read TGTGCCAGCAGTTACTCGGGCGGGGGCGGAAAACTGTTTTTT.

This chain links TRBV9 with TRBJ2-7, with D perhaps given as TRBD1 or TRBD2 (5 bases each). This CDR3 spans 14 amino acids. Germline CDR1 reads SGDLS; CDR2 reads YYNGEE. V lost 0 bases, J lost 5 bases, and 12 bases lay in between. Here the CDR3 reads CASSVAWDPNEQYF. Written as DNA, the CDR3 is TGTGCCAGCAGCGTAGCTTGGGACCCTAACGAGCAGTACTTC.

This chain joins TRBV19 and TRBJ1-5; D is undetermined. Germline V lookup: CDR1 LNHDA, CDR2 SQIVND (reference sequence). This CDR3 comprises 14 residues. V gave up 2 bases and J gave up 5 bases, with 10 bases separating them. The CDR3 reads CASSIRGGHQPQHF. The CDR3 nucleotides are TGTGCCAGTAGTATACGGGGAGGTCATCAGCCCCAGCATTTT.

The chain combines TRBV10-3 with TRBJ2-5; 10 bases match TRBD1. This CDR3 has 15 residues. V dropped 9 bases and J dropped 1; count of bases not matched to a gene: 8. Germline assignment: CDR1 ENHRY and CDR2 SYGVKD. CDR3 sequence reads: CAIGGTGETQETQYF. The CDR3 DNA sequence: TGTGCCATTGGGGGGACAGGGGAGACCCAAGAGACCCAGTACTTC.

The rearrangement links TRBV5-4 to TRBJ2-1; 16 nucleotides match TRBD2. The V gene's germline CDR1 is SGHNT and CDR2 YYREEE (reference sequence). This CDR3 has 16 residues. Trimming at V came to 5 bases and at J to 8 bases, leaving 7 bases not matched to a gene. CDR3 sequence: CASRKGTSGRADEQFF. The CDR3 DNA reads TGTGCCAGCAGGAAAGGGACTAGCGGGAGGGCCGATGAGCAGTTCTTC.

The chain is built from TRBV5-1 and TRBJ1-5; perhaps TRBD1 as D (5 bases). The V gene's germline CDR1 is SGHRS and CDR2 YFSETQ. Trimming took off 2 bases at V and 6 bases at J, with 6 bases between the two ends. CDR3 length: 12 amino acids. The CDR3 reads CASSFGGQPQHF. The CDR3 DNA reads TGCGCCAGCAGCTTCGGGGGTCAGCCCCAGCATTTT.

The gene calls are TRBV7-8 and TRBJ2-7; D is undetermined. V lost 1 base, J lost 6 bases, and 10 bases lay in between. The CDR3 totals 13 residues. Germline assignment: CDR1 SGHVS and CDR2 FQNEAQ. The CDR3 spells CASSLGSPGEQYF. In nucleotides, the CDR3 is TGTGCCAGCAGCTTAGGCTCCCCGGGCGAGCAGTACTTC.

The gene calls are TRBV2 and TRBJ2-5; the D is unclear. The CDR3 is 10 residues long. Trimming removed 10 bases at V and 5 bases at J, with 8 bases between. Germline CDR1 is SNHLY and CDR2 is FYNNEI. CDR3 residues: CAIAWETQYF. CDR3 sequence (DNA): TGTGCCATTGCGTGGGAGACCCAGTACTTC. The complete variable domain, with remaining parts taken from reference TRBV2 and TRBJ2-5, reads EPEVTQTPSHQVTQMGQEVILRCVPISNHLYFYWYRQILGQKVEFLVSFYNNEISEKSEIFDDQFSVERPDGSNFTLKIRSTKLEDSAMYFCAIAWETQYFGPGTRLLVL.

The chain combines TRBV25-1 with TRBJ2-7, with D perhaps being TRBD1 or TRBD2 (5 bases each). V was clipped by 7 bases and J by 0 bases, with 13 bases between them. CDR1 is MGHDK and CDR2 is SYGVNS in the germline V gene. The CDR3 is made up of 14 amino acids. CDR3: CASTGHGGSYEQYF. In nucleotides, the CDR3 is TGTGCCAGCACCGGACACGGAGGCTCCTACGAGCAGTACTTC.

This chain connects TRBV7-2 to TRBJ2-2; D possibly corresponds to TRBD1 (6 bases). V lost 1 base and J lost 0, with 12 bases in between. Germline V gene sequence: CDR1 SGHTA, CDR2 FQGNSA. The length of the CDR3 is 17 residues. The CDR3 nucleotides read TGTGCCAGCAGCTTAGACGCCGGGACATCGAACACCGGGGAGCTGTTTTTT. As protein: CASSLDAGTSNTGELFF.